The 14 T cell receptor beta chains below come from one sample, sequenced in a study of blood T cell repertoires in COVID-19. Sequencing used immunoSEQ multiplex PCR; TCRdb keeps in-frame clones, though not all of them. The table lists under 300,000 clones, 70% to 90% of them singletons, with around 4.5% in the top ten. The specimen sequenced was peripheral blood. The receptors originated from a man aged 60-69 years who had recovered from COVID-19.

The CDR3 protein is CASRSSGNTIYF. The CDR3 region has the DNA TGTGCCAGCAGGAGCTCTGGAAACACCATATATTTT. This chain uses TRBV12-3 or TRBV12-4 with TRBJ1-3; D remains ambiguous. V lost 6 bases, J lost 0 bases, and 3 bases lay in between. CDR3 length: 12 amino acids.

The chain has TRBV5-1 and TRBJ2-7, with D maybe TRBD2 (6 bases). The germline V gene encodes CDR1 SGHRS and CDR2 YFSETQ. The CDR3 contains 14 residues. V was trimmed by 0 bases and J by 1 base, leaving 8 bases between them. The CDR3 loop is CASSLASESYEQYF. The DNA of the CDR3 is TGCGCCAGCAGCTTGGCTAGCGAGTCCTACGAGCAGTACTTC.

The chain employs TRBV2 and TRBJ2-2, with D perhaps matching TRBD2 (7 bases). Trimming stripped 3 bases from V and 4 bases from J, with 12 bases between. Germline V gene lookup returns CDR1 SNHLY and CDR2 FYNNEI. The CDR3 consists of 15 residues. CDR3 in DNA: TGTGCCAGCAGTGAGCGGGGGCAGGTCACCGGGGAGCTGTTTTTT. This gives the protein CASSERGQVTGELFF. Using reference TRBV2 and TRBJ2-2 for the parts outside the CDR3, the full variable domain is EPEVTQTPSHQVTQMGQEVILRCVPISNHLYFYWYRQILGQKVEFLVSFYNNEISEKSEIFDDQFSVERPDGSNFTLKIRSTKLEDSAMYFCASSERGQVTGELFFGEGSRLTVL.

The chain couples TRBV5-1 to TRBJ2-5; D ambiguous. V lost 4 bases and J lost 7, with 14 bases in between. CDR1 and CDR2 (germline): SGHRS, YFSETQ. CDR3 length equals 13 residues. The CDR3 here is CASSRDGPGTQYF. In DNA, the CDR3 is TGCGCCAGCAGCCGTGATGGGCCCGGGACCCAGTACTTC.

Worth noting for this clone: The junction does not match germline at one end; this may be a read error. Within the sample, other DNA sequences also encode this same CDR3. This chain links TRBV19 with TRBJ1-1; D is unclear. Germline V gene sequence: CDR1 LNHDA, CDR2 SQIVND (reference sequence). The length of the CDR3 is 15 residues. CDR3 DNA sequence: TGCGCCAGTAGTATCGCCCACACCGCGAACACTGAAGCTTTCTTT. It yields the protein CASSIAHTANTEAFF.

On this clone: The junction departs from the called germline gene at one end, perhaps through a read error. This chain links TRBV18 with TRBJ2-2; 7 bases are a match to TRBD1. CDR1 is KGHSH, CDR2 LQKENI, per germline. The CDR3 runs 15 residues. The CDR3 is CASSPRQGPAGELFF. As DNA, the CDR3 is TGTGCCAGCTCGCCACGACAGGGACCAGCCGGGGAGCTGTTTTTT.

The chain links TRBV19 to TRBJ1-3, with TRBD1 as a possible D gene (6 bases). CDR3 length: 15 amino acids. Trimming removed 10 bases at V and 4 bases at J, with 20 bases between. Looked up from germline, CDR1 is LNHDA and CDR2 is SQIVND (reference sequence). The CDR3 sequence: CATGPTGQRGNTIYF. DNA for the CDR3: TGTGCCACGGGTCCGACAGGTCAAAGGGGAAACACCATATATTTT.

The chain employs TRBV10-3 and TRBJ1-1; 7 bases fit TRBD1. Losses at the gene ends were 3 bases for V and 2 bases for J; bases not matched to a gene: 6. CDR1 ENHRY and CDR2 SYGVKD come from the germline V gene. The length of the CDR3 is 15 residues. The CDR3 sequence is CAISDLGTDNTEAFF. The CDR3 coding sequence is TGTGCCATCAGTGATTTAGGGACAGACAACACTGAAGCTTTCTTT.

Remarks on this clone: Other DNA sequences from this sample encode an identical CDR3 as well. The chain links TRBV12-3 or TRBV12-4 to TRBJ1-1, with D perhaps matching TRBD1 (5 bases). CDR3 length: 13 amino acids. V gave up 1 base and J gave up 4 bases, with 7 bases separating them. CDR3 in amino acids: CASSLGGGTEAFF. In DNA, the CDR3 is TGTGCCAGCAGTTTAGGGGGGGGCACTGAAGCTTTCTTT.

The J gene is TRBJ1-5, the V gene TRBV6-5; 7 nucleotides align to TRBD1. The V segment lost 0 bases and the J segment 4 bases; nucleotides outside the gene matches: 0. This CDR3 contains 14 residues. Germline V CDR1 and CDR2: MNHEY, SVGAGI. The chain's CDR3 is CASSYSRGNQPQHF. The CDR3 nucleotides read TGTGCCAGCAGTTACTCCAGGGGGAATCAGCCCCAGCATTTT.

The V gene is TRBV5-6, the J gene TRBJ2-3; D is uncertain. The CDR3 totals 13 residues. The germline V gene encodes CDR1 SGHDT and CDR2 YYEEEE. Trimming removed 7 bases from V and 1 base from J, with 10 bases in between. The CDR3, as DNA: TGTGCCAGCGCCTCCCGGGGCACAGATACGCAGTATTTT. It is translated as CASASRGTDTQYF.

The rearrangement uses TRBV30 and TRBJ2-7; TRBD1 agrees at 8 bases. This CDR3 has 14 residues. V gave up 5 bases and J gave up 3 bases; unmatched junction bases: 9. Germline V CDR1 and CDR2: GTSNPN, SVGIG (reference sequence). CDR3 in amino acids: CAWGRGTGVYEQYF. In DNA, the CDR3 is TGTGCCTGGGGTCGAGGGACAGGCGTCTACGAGCAGTACTTC.

The chain recombines TRBV6-5 with TRBJ2-7; TRBD1 matches 7 bases. The V gene end was trimmed by 6 bases and the J gene end by 2 bases; junction bases not matched to a gene: 10. The CDR3 sequence is 15 residues long. The V gene's germline CDR1 is MNHEY and CDR2 SVGAGI. CDR3 sequence: CASRSAGTVPYEQYF. The CDR3 region has the DNA TGTGCCAGCAGGTCTGCCGGGACAGTTCCCTACGAGCAGTACTTC.

This CDR3 reads CASSQRGYNEQFF. The CDR3 bases are TGTGCCAGCAGCCAACGCGGGTACAATGAGCAGTTCTTC. The chain combines TRBV3-1 (or the pseudogene TRBV3-2) with TRBJ2-1, with D perhaps TRBD2 (5 bases). The ends were cut back, 2 bases at V and 4 bases at J, with 6 bases in the middle. There are 13 residues in the CDR3. The germline V gene encodes CDR1 LGHDT and CDR2 YNNKEL (reference sequence).